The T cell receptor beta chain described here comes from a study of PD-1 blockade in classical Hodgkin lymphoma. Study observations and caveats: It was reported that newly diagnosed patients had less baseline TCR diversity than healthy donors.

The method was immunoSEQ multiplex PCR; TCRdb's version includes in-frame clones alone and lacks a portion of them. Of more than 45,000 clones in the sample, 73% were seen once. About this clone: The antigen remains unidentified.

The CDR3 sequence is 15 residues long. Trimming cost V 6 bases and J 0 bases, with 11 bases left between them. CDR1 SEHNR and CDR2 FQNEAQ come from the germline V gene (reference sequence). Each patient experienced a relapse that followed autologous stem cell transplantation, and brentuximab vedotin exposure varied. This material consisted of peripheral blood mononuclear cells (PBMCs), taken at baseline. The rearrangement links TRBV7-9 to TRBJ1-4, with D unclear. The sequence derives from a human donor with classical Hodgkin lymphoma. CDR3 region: CASSSGLATNEKLFF. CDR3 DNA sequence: TGTGCCAGCAGTTCAGGACTCGCAACTAATGAAAAACTGTTTTTT.